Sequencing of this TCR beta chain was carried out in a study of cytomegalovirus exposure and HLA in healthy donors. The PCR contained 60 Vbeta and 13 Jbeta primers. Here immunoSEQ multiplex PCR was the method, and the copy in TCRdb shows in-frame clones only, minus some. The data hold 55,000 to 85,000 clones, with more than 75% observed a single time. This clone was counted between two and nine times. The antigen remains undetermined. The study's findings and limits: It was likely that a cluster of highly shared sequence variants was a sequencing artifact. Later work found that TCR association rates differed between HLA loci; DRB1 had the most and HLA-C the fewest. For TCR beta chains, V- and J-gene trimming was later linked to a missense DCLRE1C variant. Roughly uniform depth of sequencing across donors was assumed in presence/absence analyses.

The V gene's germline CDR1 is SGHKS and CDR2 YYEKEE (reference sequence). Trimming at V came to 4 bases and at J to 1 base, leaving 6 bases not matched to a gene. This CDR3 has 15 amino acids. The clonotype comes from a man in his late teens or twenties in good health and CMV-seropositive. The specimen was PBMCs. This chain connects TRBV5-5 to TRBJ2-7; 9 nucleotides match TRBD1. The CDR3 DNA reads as TGTGCCAGCAGCCCGGGACAGGGTGGGTCCTACGAGCAGTACTTC. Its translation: CASSPGQGGSYEQYF.